The 25 T cell receptor beta chains reported below all come from one sample, sequenced in a study of cytomegalovirus exposure and HLA in healthy donors. The primer mix had 60 Vbeta and 13 Jbeta primers. Only in-frame clones appear in the TCRdb table, and some are missing; sequencing was by immunoSEQ multiplex PCR. The table has fewer than 70,000 clones, just under 85% seen once. The sequenced sample was PBMCs. These receptor sequences come from a man aged 35-49 years in good health and CMV-seronegative.

This clone was recorded once. CDR3 DNA sequence: TGTGCCAGCAGCTCGATAGGACAGGCCAACTCTGGAAACACCATATATTTT. Amino acids: CASSSIGQANSGNTIYF. This chain joins TRBV7-9 and TRBJ1-3; 7 nucleotides align to TRBD1. CDR3 length equals 17 residues. V lost 4 bases to trimming and J lost 0 bases; unmatched junction nucleotides: 9. CDR1 and CDR2 from the germline V gene are SEHNR and FQNEAQ (reference sequence).

The gene calls are TRBV19 and TRBJ2-3, with D possibly TRBD1 on 5 matching bases. The CDR3 is 13 residues long. V gave up 7 bases and J gave up 4 bases, with 12 bases separating them. Germline V gene data show CDR1 as LNHDA and CDR2 as SQIVND (reference sequence). As DNA, the CDR3 is TGTGCCAGTACCCAGGGATTGGCAGATACGCAGTATTTT. Its translation is CASTQGLADTQYF.

The chain is built from TRBV30 and TRBJ1-2, with D uncertain. V lost 5 bases to trimming and J lost 2 bases, with 9 bases between them. Germline CDR1 reads GTSNPN; CDR2 reads SVGIG (reference sequence). The CDR3 loop spans 12 amino acids. The CDR3 DNA follows: TGTGCCTGGTCTACTAAGAACTATGGCTACACCTTC. Translation: CAWSTKNYGYTF. Looking up the rest from reference TRBV30 and TRBJ1-2 gives the full variable domain: SQTIHQWPATLVQPVGSPLSLECTVEGTSNPNLYWYRQAAGRGLQLLFYSVGIGQISSEVPQNLSASRPQDRQFILSSKKLLLSDSGFYLCAWSTKNYGYTFGSGTRLTVV.

This clone occurred a few times. This chain uses TRBV6-6 with TRBJ2-7, with 8 nucleotides matching TRBD2. Per germline, CDR1 MNHNY and CDR2 SVGAGI (reference sequence). The V and J ends lost 3 bases and 7 bases, in that order; junction bases with no gene match: 8. The CDR3 contains 14 residues. CDR3 amino acids: CASSYREGVSEQYV. DNA of the CDR3: TGTGCCAGCAGTTATCGGGAGGGGGTATCGGAGCAGTACGTC.

The genes are TRBV28 and TRBJ1-6, with TRBD1 matching over 9 bases. The germline V gene encodes CDR1 MDHEN and CDR2 SYDVKM. After removal of 5 bases from V and 1 base from J, the junction contained 6 bases not matched to a gene. CDR3 size: 17 residues. The DNA of the CDR3 is TGTGCCAGCAGTGTCGGACAGGGGAAGTCCTATAATTCACCCCTCCACTTT. Amino acid sequence: CASSVGQGKSYNSPLHF.

This sequence joins TRBV7-2 and TRBJ2-2; 12 bases fit TRBD1. This CDR3 is 18 amino acids long. The germline CDR1 and CDR2 sequences are SGHTA and FQGNSA. V gave up 1 base and J gave up 8 bases; unmatched junction bases: 11. CDR3 coding DNA: TGTGCCAGCAGCTTAGAGCTTGTGGGGACAGGGGGCCGAGGGGAGCTGTTTTTT. Translated, it gives CASSLELVGTGGRGELFF.

The chain combines TRBV4-3 with TRBJ1-1; D is unresolved. Germline V CDR1 and CDR2: LGHNA, YSLEER. The CDR3 is 12 residues long. The V gene lost 2 bases and the J gene lost 2 bases, with 3 bases spanning the gap. CDR3 DNA: TGCGCCAGCAGCCAAAGCAACACTGAAGCTTTCTTT. Its translation: CASSQSNTEAFF.

In this sample, this clone turned up once. V is TRBV5-4 and J is TRBJ2-7; 9 bases line up with TRBD2. From germline, CDR1 is SGHNT and CDR2 YYREEE (reference sequence). This CDR3 contains 15 residues. V dropped 0 bases and J dropped 6; count of bases not matched to a gene: 7. The CDR3 coding sequence is TGTGCCAGCAGCTTGGAAGCGGGGGGCCTAGGCGAGCAGTACGTC. This codes for CASSLEAGGLGEQYV.

The rearrangement uses TRBV4-3 and TRBJ2-5; tentative D call: TRBD2 (7 bases). Germline V gives CDR1 LGHNA, CDR2 YSLEER. The CDR3 has 15 amino acids. The V end lost 4 bases, the J end lost 5 bases, and 17 bases lay between the germline ends. In DNA, the CDR3 is TGCGCCAGCAGCCTAATGGAGGGGGGGGAGGAGACCCAGTACTTC. Protein product: CASSLMEGGEETQYF.

The rearrangement links TRBV18 to TRBJ1-5; TRBD1 matches at 8 bases. J lost 14 bases, V lost 3 bases, and 6 bases had no gene match. The CDR3 consists of 12 residues. Germline CDR1 is KGHSH and CDR2 is LQKENI. The CDR3 region is CASSPRQGPEHF. DNA for the CDR3: TGTGCCAGCTCACCTCGACAGGGGCCGGAGCATTTT.

This clone was detected once. This chain joins TRBV4-1 and TRBJ2-1; the match to TRBD2 covers 15 bases. The CDR3 runs to 19 residues. J was trimmed by 2 bases and V by 3 bases; bases with no gene match: 8. Per the germline V gene, CDR1 is MGHRA and CDR2 is YSYEKL. CDR3 nucleotide sequence: TGCGCCAGCAGCCACTCGGGACTAGCGGGGGGTCCCCCCTACAATGAGCAGTTCTTC. Translation: CASSHSGLAGGPPYNEQFF.

This clone occurred a few times. The chain uses TRBV28 and TRBJ1-1; D gene unclear. V was shortened by 6 bases and J by 7 bases, with 15 bases between the two germline ends. Germline assignment: CDR1 MDHEN and CDR2 SYDVKM. This CDR3 comprises 13 residues. CDR3 amino acids: CASSPRQTSEAFF. The CDR3 DNA follows: TGTGCCAGCAGCCCTCGGCAAACTAGTGAAGCTTTCTTT.

This clone was picked up one time. The chain employs TRBV11-2 and TRBJ2-3, with 9 bases identical to TRBD1. Trimming removed 4 bases from V and 1 base from J; junction bases left unmatched: 12. The CDR3 is made up of 18 amino acids. In germline, CDR1 is SGHAT, CDR2 FQNNGV. The CDR3 loop reads CASSSLRGQGSGTDTQYF. DNA for the CDR3: TGTGCCAGCAGCTCCCTGAGAGGACAGGGGTCTGGCACAGATACGCAGTATTTT.

V is TRBV5-6 and J is TRBJ2-3; D remains ambiguous. The V gene's germline CDR1 is SGHDT and CDR2 YYEEEE. V was trimmed by 1 base and J by 3 bases, leaving 6 bases between them. The CDR3 spans 13 residues. CDR3 protein: CASSLRVTDTQYF. The CDR3, as DNA: TGTGCCAGCAGCTTGCGTGTTACAGATACGCAGTATTTT.

The chain is built from TRBV28 and TRBJ2-6; no reliable D call. Germline loops: CDR1 MDHEN, CDR2 SYDVKM. The CDR3 is 15 residues long. V was shortened by 5 bases and J by 1 base, with 9 bases between the two germline ends. The CDR3 DNA sequence: TGTGCCAGCAGTCCCCCAGGATCTGGGGCCAACGTCCTGACTTTC. It yields the protein CASSPPGSGANVLTF.

V is TRBV19 and J is TRBJ2-3; TRBD2 matches 9 bases. Trimming took 5 bases from V and 4 from J; bases not matched to a gene: 7. Germline values: CDR1 LNHDA, CDR2 SQIVND (reference sequence). CDR3 length: 15 residues. The CDR3 region has the DNA TGTGCCAGTAGTCCCGGGACTAGCCCTGCAGATACGCAGTATTTT. Encoded protein: CASSPGTSPADTQYF.

This clone appeared a few times. This sequence joins TRBV9 and TRBJ1-3, with a tentative D call TRBD1 (6 bases). The CDR3 length is 15 residues. Germline loops: CDR1 SGDLS, CDR2 YYNGEE. V lost 4 bases to trimming and J lost 0 bases, with 11 bases between them. CDR3 nucleotide sequence: TGTGCCAGCAGCCCGGACAGCTACTCTGGAAACACCATATATTTT. The encoded protein is CASSPDSYSGNTIYF.

This clone was seen a single time. The chain has TRBV6-5 and TRBJ2-7, with 9 bases matching TRBD1. V dropped 5 bases and J dropped 4; count of bases not matched to a gene: 3. Germline V gene lookup returns CDR1 MNHEY and CDR2 SVGAGI. This CDR3 is built from 13 residues. The CDR3 bases are TGTGCCAGCAGTCAAGGACAGGGGTACGAGCAGTACTTC. It yields the protein CASSQGQGYEQYF.

V usage is TRBV18 and J usage is TRBJ2-1, with D unclear. Germline values: CDR1 KGHSH, CDR2 LQKENI. This CDR3 spans 12 amino acids. The V gene lost 4 bases and the J gene lost 5 bases, with 6 bases spanning the gap. The CDR3 reads CASSQLDNEQFF. Written as DNA, the CDR3 is TGTGCCAGCTCACAACTCGACAATGAGCAGTTCTTC.

The V gene is TRBV9, the J gene TRBJ2-3; D is perhaps TRBD2 (6 bases). Germline V gene sequence: CDR1 SGDLS, CDR2 YYNGEE. The CDR3 extends over 15 amino acids. V was pared by 2 bases and J by 0 bases, with 10 bases between. The CDR3 DNA sequence: TGTGCCAGCAGCGTTCGACTAGGAAGCACAGATACGCAGTATTTT. It codes for CASSVRLGSTDTQYF. Using reference TRBV9 and TRBJ2-3 for the parts outside the CDR3, the full variable domain is DSGVTQTPKHLITATGQRVTLRCSPRSGDLSVYWYQQSLDQGLQFLIQYYNGEERAKGNILERFSAQQFPDLHSELNLSSLELGDSALYFCASSVRLGSTDTQYFGPGTRLTVL.

The chain couples TRBV19 to TRBJ1-2; possibly TRBD1 for D (6 bases). CDR1 and CDR2 (germline): LNHDA, SQIVND (reference sequence). The CDR3 totals 12 residues. Trimming took 9 bases from V and 3 from J, leaving 11 bases between them. The CDR3: CASAKGDYGYTF. CDR3 nucleotide sequence: TGTGCCAGCGCTAAGGGGGACTATGGCTACACCTTC.

The V call is TRBV27, the J call TRBJ2-7, with 7 bases aligning to TRBD2. The junction had 4 bases not matched to a gene; V was cut back by 4 bases and J by 1 base. Germline V lookup: CDR1 MNHEY, CDR2 SMNVEV (reference sequence). The CDR3 contains 14 residues. The chain's CDR3 is CASSSPGLSYEQYF. The CDR3 bases are TGTGCCAGCAGTTCCCCGGGACTATCCTACGAGCAGTACTTC.

This clone was detected once. The chain links TRBV5-6 to TRBJ2-2, with a tentative D call TRBD1 (6 bases). The CDR3 extends over 17 amino acids. Germline V gene data show CDR1 as SGHDT and CDR2 as YYEEEE. Trimming took 5 bases from V and 1 from J, leaving 18 bases between them. The CDR3 region has the DNA TGTGCCAGCAGGTCCTGGACAGCTAAAGTGAACACCGGGGAGCTGTTTTTT. This encodes CASRSWTAKVNTGELFF.

The V gene is TRBV7-9, the J gene TRBJ2-1; D gene unclear. This CDR3 is built from 11 residues. Deletions cut 6 bases from V and 4 bases from J, with 4 bases between. Germline assignment: CDR1 SEHNR and CDR2 FQNEAQ (reference sequence). CDR3 sequence (DNA): TGTGCCAGCAGATCATACAATGAGCAGTTCTTC. Its protein product is CASRSYNEQFF. The whole variable domain, remainder taken from reference TRBV7-9 and TRBJ2-1, is DTGVSQNPRHKITKRGQNVTFRCDPISEHNRLYWYRQTLGQGPEFLTYFQNEAQLEKSRLLSDRFSAERPKGSFSTLEIQRTEQGDSAMYLCASRSYNEQFFGPGTRLTVL.

The CDR3 protein is CAIRRGTQNTGELFF. CDR3 sequence (DNA): TGTGCCATCCGACGGGGGACCCAAAACACCGGGGAGCTGTTTTTT. The genes are TRBV10-3 and TRBJ2-2; D perhaps matches TRBD2 (6 bases). The V end was cut by 8 bases, the J end by 2 bases, with 15 bases between. The CDR3 runs to 15 residues. Germline assignment: CDR1 ENHRY and CDR2 SYGVKD.